A selection of T cell receptor beta chains follows, all from one sample in a study of blood T cell repertoires in COVID-19. This table comes from immunoSEQ multiplex PCR, and its TCRdb copy is limited to in-frame clones, with some not included. In the table there are roughly 220,000 clones, over 80% of which are singletons. The sequencing input was PBMCs or T cells enriched from blood (not recorded which). Source of these receptors: a woman in her forties who had recovered from COVID-19. CDR3s include the opening cysteine and the closing phenylalanine or tryptophan. D genes are given only for firm matches. Clone size is not always given. Where it is, it says once, few, many or a class for expanded clones.

clone_size	v_call	d_call	j_call	cdr3_nt	cdr3_aa
.	TRBV2	.	TRBJ1-5	TGTGCCAGCAGCTACAGGGCCGCCAGCAATCAGCCCCAGCATTTT	CASSYRAASNQPQHF
.	TRBV5-4	.	TRBJ1-3	TGTGCCAGCAGCTTGCAGGGTGGTGGAAACACCATATATTTT	CASSLQGGGNTIYF
many	TRBV28	TRBD1	TRBJ1-2	TGTGCCAGCAGCTATCGGGGACAGGGGCACTATGGCTACACCTTC	CASSYRGQGHYGYTF
.	TRBV7-6	.	TRBJ1-2	TGTGCCAGCAGCCCCCGGCGGACACCCATCTATGGCTACACCTTC	CASSPRRTPIYGYTF
few	TRBV7-9	.	TRBJ1-5	TGTGCCAGCAGCTTAGAACAGTATCAGCCCCAGCATTTT	CASSLEQYQPQHF
once	TRBV10-3	.	TRBJ1-6	TGTGCCATCTCGGCGGCCTATAATTCACCCCTCCACTTT	CAISAAYNSPLHF
.	TRBV27	TRBD1	TRBJ1-2	TGTGCCAGCAGTTATTGGGGACAGGGGAGGCCCGGCTACACCTTC	CASSYWGQGRPGYTF
.	TRBV7-2	.	TRBJ1-2	TGTGCCAGCAGCTTCGACAGTCCTTACTATGGCTACACCTTC	CASSFDSPYYGYTF
.	TRBV5-1	.	TRBJ1-4	TGCGCCAGCAGCTTGGAGGGGGACACAACTAATGAAAAACTGTTTTTT	CASSLEGDTTNEKLFF
.	TRBV27	TRBD2	TRBJ2-7	TGTGCCAGCAGTTTGGTTAGCGGGAGCATCGACGAGCAGTACTTC	CASSLVSGSIDEQYF
.	TRBV6-4	TRBD1	TRBJ1-3	TGTGCCAGCAGTGAGGAAGGGGGCACTGGAAACACCATATATTTT	CASSEEGGTGNTIYF
.	TRBV14	.	TRBJ2-1	TGTGCCAGCAGCCAAGCAGGTAGCTCCTACAATGAGCAGTTCTTC	CASSQAGSSYNEQFF
.	TRBV27	TRBD2	TRBJ2-2	TGTGCCAGCAGTCTAACTAGCGCCAACACCGGGGAGCTGTTTTTT	CASSLTSANTGELFF
.	TRBV5-5	.	TRBJ1-2	TGTGCCAGCAGCTTGTCCGTCGACAGCTATGGCTACACCTTC	CASSLSVDSYGYTF
.	TRBV14	.	TRBJ1-4	TGTGCCAGCAAGGGCAGGGATGGAAAACTGTTTTTT	CASKGRDGKLFF
.	TRBV28	TRBD2	TRBJ2-5	TGTGCCAGCAGTTCAACCTGGGGAGGGCCAGAGACCCAGTACTTC	CASSSTWGGPETQYF
once	TRBV6-5	.	TRBJ2-3	TGTGCCAGCCGACTCACAGATACGCAGTATTTT	CASRLTDTQYF
.	TRBV30	.	TRBJ1-4	TGTGCCTGGAGTCCCCTGCTGCGGGTTAGGGAAAAACTGTTTTTT	CAWSPLLRVREKLFF
.	TRBV6-2/TRBV6-3	.	TRBJ2-2	TGTGCCAGCAGTTATGGCCGTAACACCGGGGAGCTGTTTTTT	CASSYGRNTGELFF
.	TRBV19	TRBD2	TRBJ2-5	TGTGCCAGTAGTACAGGACTAGCGGGAAGGCTGGAGACCCAGTACTTC	CASSTGLAGRLETQYF
.	TRBV19	TRBD2	TRBJ2-5	TGTGCCAGGCCTAGCGGGAGTCTTAACCAAGAGACCCAGTACTTC	CARPSGSLNQETQYF
.	TRBV9	.	TRBJ2-5	TGTGCCAGCAGCGTGATGGGGGCTTTACAAGAGACCCAGTACTTC	CASSVMGALQETQYF
.	TRBV10-1	TRBD1	TRBJ1-5	TGCGCCAGCAGGCCCCTACGGGGACAGGGGGACAATCAGCCCCAGCATTTT	CASRPLRGQGDNQPQHF
.	TRBV11-2	TRBD1	TRBJ1-6	TGTGCCAGCAGCTTAGGTATGGGGACAGGACCCCTCCACTTT	CASSLGMGTGPLHF
.	TRBV30	.	TRBJ1-2	TGTGCCTGGAGAGAAAGTACAAACTATGGCTACACCTTC	CAWRESTNYGYTF
.	TRBV7-2	TRBD2	TRBJ2-1	TGTGCCAGCAGCTCCAGAGCGGGAGGGCCTTATGAGCAGTTCTTC	CASSSRAGGPYEQFF
.	TRBV6-5	.	TRBJ1-2	TGTGCCAGCAGTCCGACAGGTTATGGCTACACCTTC	CASSPTGYGYTF
many	TRBV10-1	.	TRBJ2-3	TGCGCCAGCAGTGAGCCGTCCACAGATACGCAGTATTTT	CASSEPSTDTQYF
.	TRBV6-6	.	TRBJ1-2	TGTGCCAGCAGCTCGGCGGGGACGGCGGGTTTTCTCGGGACTTCGGGCTACACCTTC	CASSSAGTAGFLGTSGYTF
.	TRBV18	.	TRBJ2-7	TGTGCCAGCTCACCCCGCCTAGATGAGCAGTACTTC	CASSPRLDEQYF
.	TRBV5-1	TRBD1	TRBJ1-1	TGCGCCAGCAGCCACACTGGACAGGGTAACACTGAAGCTTTCTTT	CASSHTGQGNTEAFF
once	TRBV7-2	.	TRBJ1-6	TGTGCCAGCAGCTTAGAGGGGTTGAAGCCCCTCCACTTT	CASSLEGLKPLHF
.	TRBV19	TRBD2	TRBJ2-1	TGTGCCAGTAGTATAGATGGAGCGGGGAGCTCCTACAATGAGCAGTTCTTC	CASSIDGAGSSYNEQFF
.	TRBV7-2	.	TRBJ1-2	TGTGCCAGCAGCTTAGGAATGGGTGAGGGCTATGGCTACACCTTC	CASSLGMGEGYGYTF
.	TRBV3-1/TRBV3-2	TRBD2	TRBJ2-1	TGTGCCAGCAGCCGGAGACTAGCGGGAGTGAGCTCCTACAATGAGCAGTTCTTC	CASSRRLAGVSSYNEQFF
.	TRBV20-1	.	TRBJ2-3	TGCAGTGCTAGTCTCTCTAGTGATACGCAGTATTTT	CSASLSSDTQYF
once	TRBV19	.	TRBJ2-3	TGTGCCAGTAGCCCAGGACACACAGATACGCAGTATTTT	CASSPGHTDTQYF
.	TRBV27	.	TRBJ1-5	TGTGCCAGCAAGGGGGGCAATCAGCCCCAGCATTTT	CASKGGNQPQHF
.	TRBV5-4	.	TRBJ2-3	TGTGCCAGCAGCCCTCGGGAGTCGAGGGCAGATACGCAGTATTTT	CASSPRESRADTQYF
.	TRBV9	TRBD1	TRBJ1-6	TGTGCCAGCAGCGTGGACAGGGGGGATTCACCCCTCCACTTT	CASSVDRGDSPLHF
few	TRBV7-2	.	TRBJ2-1	TGTGCCAGCAGCTTAGCGTCGTTTAGGAGTTACAATGAGCAGTTCTTC	CASSLASFRSYNEQFF
.	TRBV10-3	.	TRBJ1-5	TGTGCCATCACACCCGGGCGGGATCAGCCCCAGCATTTT	CAITPGRDQPQHF
.	TRBV6-5	TRBD1	TRBJ1-3	TGTGCCAGCAAACTACAGGGGGCGGGTGGAAACACCATATATTTT	CASKLQGAGGNTIYF
.	TRBV10-2	.	TRBJ2-2	TGCGCCAGCATCGAGGGAAAGGGGGTCGGGGAGCTGTTTTTT	CASIEGKGVGELFF
.	TRBV30	TRBD1	TRBJ1-1	TGTGCCTGGAGTGGGAGTTCAGGGGGCATCAGGAACACTGAAGCTTTCTTT	CAWSGSSGGIRNTEAFF
.	TRBV18	.	TRBJ1-5	TGTGCCAGCTCACCTGACAGACATCAGCCCCAGCATTTT	CASSPDRHQPQHF
.	TRBV28	TRBD1	TRBJ2-1	TGTGCCAGCATCGGGACAGGATTCAGCAATGAGCAGTTCTTC	CASIGTGFSNEQFF
.	TRBV18	.	TRBJ2-3	TGTGCCAGCTCACCATTTGCGGAAGGCACAGATACGCAGTATTTT	CASSPFAEGTDTQYF
.	TRBV6-5	TRBD2	TRBJ2-5	TGTGCCAGCAGTTACGAAAGCGGGAGGGCGTTGGAGACCCAGTACTTC	CASSYESGRALETQYF
.	TRBV7-2	.	TRBJ2-5	TGTGCCAGCAGCCCATACGGCTCTAGAGAAGAGACCCAGTACTTC	CASSPYGSREETQYF
.	TRBV7-9	TRBD1	TRBJ2-7	TGTGCCAGCACCAAAACGGGGACAGCCTACGAGCAGTACTTC	CASTKTGTAYEQYF
.	TRBV5-4	TRBD2	TRBJ2-1	TGTGCCAGTCGGACTAGCGGGAGTTGGGATGAGCAGTTCTTC	CASRTSGSWDEQFF
.	TRBV19	TRBD1	TRBJ2-5	TGTGCCAGTAGTATCACAGGGGGAGGAGAGACCCAGTACTTC	CASSITGGGETQYF
.	TRBV20-1	TRBD2	TRBJ2-5	TGCAGTGCAGGAGGACTAGCGGGTGCTTACTTC	CSAGGLAGAYF
.	TRBV19	.	TRBJ2-1	TGTGCCAGTAGCCCAGGACTCTCCAGACACGTCGATGAGCAGTTCTTC	CASSPGLSRHVDEQFF
.	TRBV10-2	.	TRBJ2-5	TGCGCCAGCAGTGAGAGTAGATTCTCCCCAGAGACCCAGTACTTC	CASSESRFSPETQYF
.	TRBV4-3	TRBD1	TRBJ1-2	TGCGCCAGCAGCCTAGACAGGGGTGCTAACTATGGCTACACCTTC	CASSLDRGANYGYTF